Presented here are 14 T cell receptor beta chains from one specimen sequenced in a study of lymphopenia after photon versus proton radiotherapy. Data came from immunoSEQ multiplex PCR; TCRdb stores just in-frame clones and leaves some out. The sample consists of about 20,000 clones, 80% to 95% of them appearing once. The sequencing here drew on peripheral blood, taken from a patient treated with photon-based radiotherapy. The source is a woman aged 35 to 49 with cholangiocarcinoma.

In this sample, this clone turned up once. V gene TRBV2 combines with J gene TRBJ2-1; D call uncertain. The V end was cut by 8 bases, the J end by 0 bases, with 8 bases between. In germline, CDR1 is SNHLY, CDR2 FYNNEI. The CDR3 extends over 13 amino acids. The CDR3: CASSPSSYNEQFF. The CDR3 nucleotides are TGTGCCAGCTCCCCCAGCTCCTACAATGAGCAGTTCTTC.

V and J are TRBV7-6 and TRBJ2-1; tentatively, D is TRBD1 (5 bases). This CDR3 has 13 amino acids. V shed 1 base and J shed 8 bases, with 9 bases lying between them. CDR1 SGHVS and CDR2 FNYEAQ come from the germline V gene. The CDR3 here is CASSLEGLDEQFF. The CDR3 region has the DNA TGTGCCAGCAGCTTAGAGGGGCTTGATGAGCAGTTCTTC.

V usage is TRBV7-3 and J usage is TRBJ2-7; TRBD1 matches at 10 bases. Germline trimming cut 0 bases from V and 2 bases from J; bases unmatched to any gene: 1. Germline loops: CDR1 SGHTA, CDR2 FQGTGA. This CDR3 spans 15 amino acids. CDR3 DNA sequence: TGTGCCAGCAGCTTAACTGGGACAGGGGCCTACGAGCAGTACTTC. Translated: CASSLTGTGAYEQYF.

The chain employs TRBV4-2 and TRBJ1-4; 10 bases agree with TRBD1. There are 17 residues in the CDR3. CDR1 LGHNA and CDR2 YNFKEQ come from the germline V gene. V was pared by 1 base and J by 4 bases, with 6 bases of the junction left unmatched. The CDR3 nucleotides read TGTGCCAGCAGCCAAGGACAGGGGGCGACGGGTAATGAAAAACTGTTTTTT. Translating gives CASSQGQGATGNEKLFF.

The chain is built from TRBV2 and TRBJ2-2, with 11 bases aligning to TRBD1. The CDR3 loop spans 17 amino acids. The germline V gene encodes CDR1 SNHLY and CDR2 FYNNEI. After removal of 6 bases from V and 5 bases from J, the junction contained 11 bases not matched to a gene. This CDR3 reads CASSADVGTGGTGELFF. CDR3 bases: TGTGCCAGCAGCGCCGACGTGGGGACAGGGGGTACCGGGGAGCTGTTTTTT.

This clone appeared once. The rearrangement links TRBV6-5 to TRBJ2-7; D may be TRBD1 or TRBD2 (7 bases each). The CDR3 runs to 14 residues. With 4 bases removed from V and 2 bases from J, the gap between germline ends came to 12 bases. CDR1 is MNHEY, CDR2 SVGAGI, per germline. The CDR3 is CASSLTGTTYEQYF. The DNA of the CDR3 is TGTGCCAGCAGTTTGACAGGGACTACCTACGAGCAGTACTTC.

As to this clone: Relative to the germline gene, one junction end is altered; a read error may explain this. CDR3 DNA: TGTGCTAGCAGTACGGGGGGGAGCACAGATACGCAGTATTTT. Its translation: CASSTGGSTDTQYF. The chain is built from TRBV7-7 and TRBJ2-3; TRBD2 matches at 8 bases. Germline loops: CDR1 SSHAT, CDR2 FNYEAQ (reference sequence). There are 14 residues in the CDR3. The full variable domain, rest sourced from reference TRBV7-7 and TRBJ2-3, is GAGVSQSPRYKVTKRGQDVTLRCDPISSHATLYWYQQALGQGPEFLTYFNYEAQPDKSGLPSDRFSAERPEGSISTLTIQRTEQRDSAMYRCASSTGGSTDTQYFGPGTRLTVL.

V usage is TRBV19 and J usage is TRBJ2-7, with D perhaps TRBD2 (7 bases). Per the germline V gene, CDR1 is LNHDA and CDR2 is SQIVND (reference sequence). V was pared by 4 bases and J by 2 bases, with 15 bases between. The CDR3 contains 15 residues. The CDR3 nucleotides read TGTGCCAGTAGTACGTCTAGCGGACAGACCTACGAGCAGTACTTC. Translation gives CASSTSSGQTYEQYF. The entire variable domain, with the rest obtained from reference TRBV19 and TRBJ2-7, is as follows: DGGITQSPKYLFRKEGQNVTLSCEQNLNHDAMYWYRQDPGQGLRLIYYSQIVNDFQKGDIAEGYSVSREKKESFPLTVTSAQKNPTAFYLCASSTSSGQTYEQYFGPGTRLTVT.

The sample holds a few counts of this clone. The CDR3 DNA sequence: TGTGCCAGCAGCTTAGGCTCAGTGTCTGAAGCTTTCTTT. The encoded protein is CASSLGSVSEAFF. The chain recombines TRBV13 with TRBJ1-1, with D unresolved. The CDR3 length is 13 residues. The germline V gene has CDR1 PRHDT and CDR2 FYEKMQ (reference sequence). The ends were cut back, 0 bases at V and 6 bases at J, with 8 bases in the middle.

The CDR3 DNA follows: TGTGCCAGTAGTATAGATTGGCGGGGACCCTACGAGCAGTACTTC. Its protein product is CASSIDWRGPYEQYF. The chain recombines TRBV19 with TRBJ2-7; perhaps TRBD2 as D (6 bases). The V end was cut by 0 bases, the J end by 2 bases, with 11 bases between. The CDR3 consists of 15 residues. Germline assignment: CDR1 LNHDA and CDR2 SQIVND (reference sequence).

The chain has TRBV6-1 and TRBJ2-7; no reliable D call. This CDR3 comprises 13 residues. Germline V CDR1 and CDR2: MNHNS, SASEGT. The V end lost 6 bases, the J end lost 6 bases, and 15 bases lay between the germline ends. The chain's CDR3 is CASRASGVGEQYF. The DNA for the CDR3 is TGTGCCAGCAGGGCGAGTGGGGTCGGCGAGCAGTACTTC.

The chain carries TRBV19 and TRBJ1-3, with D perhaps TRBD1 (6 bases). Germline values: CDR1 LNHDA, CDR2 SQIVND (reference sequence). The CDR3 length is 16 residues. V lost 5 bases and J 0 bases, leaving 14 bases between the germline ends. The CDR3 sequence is CASSVQGPSSGNTIYF. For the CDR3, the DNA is TGTGCCAGTAGTGTTCAGGGGCCGAGCTCTGGAAACACCATATATTTT.

The CDR3 region has the DNA TGCAGCGTTGGCGACGGAGCGGGAGGGGCCAACGAGCAGTACTTC. Protein sequence: CSVGDGAGGANEQYF. The chain has TRBV29-1 and TRBJ2-7; 10 bases are shared with TRBD2. The junction had 11 bases not matched to a gene; V was cut back by 4 bases and J by 5 bases. The length of the CDR3 is 15 residues. CDR1 SQVTM and CDR2 ANQGSEA come from the germline V gene.

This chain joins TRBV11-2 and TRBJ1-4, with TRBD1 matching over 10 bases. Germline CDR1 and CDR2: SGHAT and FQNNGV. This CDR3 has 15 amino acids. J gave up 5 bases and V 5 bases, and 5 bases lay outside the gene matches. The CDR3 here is CASSRPGQGNEKLFF. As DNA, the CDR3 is TGTGCCAGCAGCCGCCCGGGACAGGGGAATGAAAAACTGTTTTTT.